The rows below give T cell receptor beta chains drawn from one sample of a study of PD-L1 blockade in urothelial cancer. Profiling relied on immunoSEQ multiplex PCR, and the TCRdb table lists in-frame clones only, not all of them. The sample has fewer than 50,000 clones, around 79% seen once. Sequenced material: PBMCs, taken around atezolizumab (anti-PD-L1) treatment. Every receptor here comes from a man in his 70s with urothelial cancer. CDR3s include the opening cysteine and the closing phenylalanine or tryptophan. The D gene is left open where the match is weak. Rows may omit the clone size; those that give it use once, few, many or a size class.

j_call	d_call	clone_size	v_call	cdr3_nt	cdr3_aa
TRBJ2-3	.	.	TRBV18	TGTGCCAGCTCACCATCCTTCCAGGGCACAGATACGCAGTATTTT	CASSPSFQGTDTQYF
TRBJ2-5	TRBD2	.	TRBV7-2	TGTGCCAGCACCAGACTAGCGGGAGGGGAGACCCAGTACTTC	CASTRLAGGETQYF
TRBJ2-3	.	.	TRBV28	TGTGCCAGCAGCCCCCCGTCGGGGTCAGATACGCAGTATTTT	CASSPPSGSDTQYF
TRBJ2-1	.	few	TRBV30	TGTGCCTGGAGTGTACAGCTGAGCGGAGTGAGGAATGAGCAGTTCTTC	CAWSVQLSGVRNEQFF
TRBJ2-5	.	.	TRBV19	TGTGCCAGTAGTATGGCCCGACAGCCCGGGGAGACCCAGTACTTC	CASSMARQPGETQYF
TRBJ1-1	.	.	TRBV19	TGTGCCAGTAGTATTCAGGGATTGAACACTGAAGCTTTCTTT	CASSIQGLNTEAFF
TRBJ1-1	TRBD1	.	TRBV10-2	TGCGCCAGCAGTGCTTGGACAGGGAGGGGCACTGAAGCTTTCTTT	CASSAWTGRGTEAFF
TRBJ1-4	.	.	TRBV9	TGTGCCAGCAGGGAGAGGCGGGGGGCTGAGGAAAAACTGTTTTTT	CASRERRGAEEKLFF
TRBJ2-3	.	.	TRBV5-8	TGTGCCAGCAGCTTGGACAGGGGCACAGATACGCAGTATTTT	CASSLDRGTDTQYF
TRBJ2-2	.	.	TRBV5-6	TGTGCCAGCAGCCCTGGACCTTACCAGGGGACCGGGGAGCTGTTTTTT	CASSPGPYQGTGELFF
TRBJ2-1	TRBD2	.	TRBV28	TGTGCCAGCAGTTTACCAGGTGGGGGAGGGAATGAGCAGTTCTTC	CASSLPGGGGNEQFF
TRBJ1-2	.	.	TRBV30	TGTGCCTGGAGAGGGAGTAGCTATGGCTACACCTTC	CAWRGSSYGYTF